This record looks at one T cell receptor (beta chain) sequence and its context. The antigen is undetermined. This sample was taken from a study of shared clonotypes between healthy human individuals. Study results and caveats: The study generally estimated greater richness for naive than memory subsets. Shared clonotypes across all four donors exceeded non-shared ones in generation probability. The naive CD4 repertoires of several donors were compared, and approximately 5.3% of clonotypes were shared.

Looked up from germline, CDR1 is SGHTA and CDR2 is FQGTGA. This CDR3 contains 13 residues. V dropped 2 bases and J dropped 4 bases, with 8 bases sitting between them. The repertoire was sequenced with immunoSEQ multiplex PCR; TCRdb's copy has only in-frame clones and lacks some. Of about 2.3 million clones listed, more than 85% are singletons. Healthy adults negative for HIV, lacking recent acute infections or vaccinations, served as donors. This chain uses TRBV7-3 with TRBJ1-2, with D tentatively TRBD1 (5 bases). The sequence came from a young man in good health. Some clones in this sample may be carry-over from other donors' samples. Sequenced: naive CD4+ T cells from PBMCs. Regarding subset: CD45RA+ positively selected. Here the CDR3 DNA reads TGTGCCAGCAGCTTAGGACAACTCTATGGCTACACCTTC. Its translation is CASSLGQLYGYTF.